This T cell receptor beta chain is from a study of T cells in women clearing cervical HPV infection. Germline V CDR1 and CDR2: SEHNR, FQNEAQ (reference sequence). This CDR3 is 15 amino acids long. Details on this clone: The read terminates 3 residues ahead of where the CDR3 ends, so the germline J gene completes it.

Assay used: immunoSEQ multiplex PCR; TCRdb lists only in-frame clones, some missing. Found here are about 20,000 clones; the top ten clones hold over 6.5%. Sequences were obtained from blood buffy coat. V gene TRBV7-9 combines with J gene TRBJ1-1, with a weak D call TRBD1 (6 bases). The receptor was derived from a woman between 18 and 75 years old with a cervical HPV16 infection that either progressed to CIN3+ or cleared (not recorded which). The DNA read from the CDR3 is TGTGCCAGCGGACCCACTAGCGGGAGGACAGATACG. Translated, it gives CASGPTSGRTDT. The entire CDR3 sequence reads CASGPTSGRTDTAFF.